The source of this T cell receptor (beta chain) is a study of molecular identifiers for immune sequencing clone quantification. Sorted cell numbers of about 17,000 to 1,000,000, with 10%, 30% or 50% RNA, served as input for naive CD8 libraries. A CD8+CD4-CCR7+CD45RA+ gate was used to sort naive CD8 T cells. TCRdb re-called the PCR reads through MiXCR, storing one row per CDR3 protein. Among about 510,000 distinct CDR3 sequences listed, around 23% were seen once. This clonotype was seen more than once but under ten times. The antigen is undetermined. Study-level findings and limits: In naive cells, under 1% of molecules belonged to clones above 20 RNA copies, against over 98% in effector cells.

The junction had 4 bases not matched to a gene; V was cut back by 1 base and J by 3 bases. This CDR3 has 15 residues. Germline V lookup: CDR1 SEHNR, CDR2 FQNEAQ (reference sequence). The sequence was obtained from a human donor in good health. Some libraries in this study had Jurkat cell RNA spiked in. Sample: naive CD8+ T cells from blood, with Jurkat cell RNA spiked in. As to subset: FACS-sorted CD8+CD4-CCR7+CD45RA+ naive T cells. This chain joins TRBV7-9 and TRBJ2-3; 7 nucleotides align to TRBD2. CDR3 DNA sequence: TGTGCCAGCAGCTTAGTGGGGGGGGAGACAGATACGCAGTATTTT. This codes for CASSLVGGETDTQYF.